This TCR beta chain was retrieved from a study of T-cell reconstitution after alpha-beta-depleted transplantation in children. This clonotype occurred a few times. Unique molecular identifiers were used in preparing the TCRbeta library. TCRdb ran MiXCR on the PCR reads and lists one entry per CDR3 protein. The sample includes hundreds of thousands of distinct CDR3 sequences, under 20% of them seen just once. Sequencing was performed on PBMCs, mostly from graft donor cells, taken 360 days after TCRalphabeta/CD19-depleted stem cell transplant. This TCR came from a male patient younger than 18 who had a stem cell transplant for acute lymphoblastic leukemia, so the T cells may come from the graft donor.

Here the CDR3 DNA reads TGCAGTGCTGGGCTAAGCGCCTACAATGAGCAGTTCTTC. Its translation: CSAGLSAYNEQFF. The chain has TRBV20-1 and TRBJ2-1; D uncertain. CDR3 length: 13 residues. Per the germline V gene, CDR1 is DFQATT and CDR2 is SNEGSKA (reference sequence). V dropped 5 bases and J dropped 2 bases, with 10 bases sitting between them.